The 10 T cell receptor beta chains given below trace back to one sample, sequenced in a study of CD8 T cells in ankylosing spondylitis. Using its own MiXCR run on the 5' RACE reads, TCRdb lists one record per CDR3 protein. The repertoire consists of approximately 340,000 distinct CDR3 sequences, with roughly 15% occurring once and the leading ten covering approximately 1%. Sequencing was done on a sample of blood, either unsorted or a sorted T cell fraction (not recorded which). The receptors shown here come from a male donor with ankylosing spondylitis or in good health (not recorded which).

This clonotype occurred a few times. The V gene is TRBV7-9, the J gene TRBJ2-7; D unclear. The V gene lost 3 bases and the J gene lost 4 bases, with 13 bases spanning the gap. This CDR3 comprises 14 residues. Germline values: CDR1 SEHNR, CDR2 FQNEAQ (reference sequence). Here the CDR3 DNA reads TGTGCCAGCAGCTTTGCCGCGAGGCTATACGAGCAGTACTTC. It yields the protein CASSFAARLYEQYF.

This rearrangement joins TRBV28 to TRBJ2-7; 10 positions agree with TRBD1. V lost 3 bases and J lost 9; bases outside the gene matches: 11. The CDR3 extends over 15 amino acids. Germline assignment: CDR1 MDHEN and CDR2 SYDVKM. In nucleotides, the CDR3 is TGTGCCAGCAGTTTCGGGGGACAGGGGTTTAAGGGGCAGTACTTC. Translated, it gives CASSFGGQGFKGQYF.

Note on this clonotype: It may be a read error: a sequence one base away is much more abundant. The chain has TRBV25-1 and TRBJ1-3; D is unresolved. The V and J ends lost 7 bases and 1 base respectively, with 5 bases between them. CDR3 size: 12 residues. Germline loops: CDR1 MGHDK, CDR2 SYGVNS. The CDR3 protein is CASISSGNTIYF. The DNA for the CDR3 is TGTGCCAGCATCTCGTCTGGAAACACCATATATTTT.

This chain's CDR3 is CASSGPQRYEQYF. In nucleotides, the CDR3 is TGTGCCAGCAGCGGACCCCAACGATACGAGCAGTACTTC. V usage is TRBV6-2 or TRBV6-3 and J usage is TRBJ2-7; D unresolved. CDR1 and CDR2 (germline): MNHEY, SVGEGT. Trimming cost V 6 bases and J 4 bases, with 13 bases left between them. The CDR3 loop spans 13 amino acids.

This clonotype occurred many times. The chain has TRBV29-1 and TRBJ1-1, with unresolved D. V was clipped by 6 bases and J by 1 base, with 3 bases between them. The length of the CDR3 is 10 residues. From germline, CDR1 is SQVTM and CDR2 ANQGSEA. The CDR3 DNA follows: TGCAGCGTCGAGAACACTGAAGCTTTCTTT. This translates into CSVENTEAFF.

This clonotype was picked up a small number of times. This sequence joins TRBV11-2 and TRBJ2-1; 7 bases map to TRBD2. This CDR3 is built from 17 residues. V gave up 4 bases and J gave up 7 bases; unmatched junction bases: 16. CDR1 SGHAT and CDR2 FQNNGV come from the germline V gene. The CDR3 reads CASSSMLGREFGNEQFF. The CDR3 DNA follows: TGTGCCAGCAGCTCGATGCTGGGGCGGGAGTTTGGGAATGAGCAGTTCTTC.

In its sample, this clonotype was seen a few times. The chain joins TRBV6-1 to TRBJ2-6, with 8 bases fitting TRBD2. The CDR3 sequence is 17 residues long. Germline values: CDR1 MNHNS, CDR2 SASEGT. Trimming removed 6 bases from V and 1 base from J; junction bases left unmatched: 8. The CDR3 DNA reads as TGTGCCAGCAGATCGGGGGGGATAACTTCTGGGGCCAACGTCCTGACTTTC. It translates to CASRSGGITSGANVLTF.

This clonotype was seen only a few times. This chain links TRBV15 with TRBJ2-5, with D maybe TRBD2 (6 bases). Germline CDR1 is LNHNV and CDR2 is YYDKDF (reference sequence). V was clipped by 0 bases and J by 5 bases, with 10 bases between them. CDR3 length: 14 amino acids. CDR3 in amino acids: CATSRDERGETQYF. CDR3 in DNA: TGTGCCACCAGCAGAGATGAACGGGGGGAGACCCAGTACTTC.

J is TRBJ2-1 and V is TRBV6-2 or TRBV6-3; D gene ambiguous. Germline V CDR1 and CDR2: MNHEY, SVGEGT. The CDR3 covers 14 residues. V lost 2 bases and J 2 bases, leaving 7 bases between the germline ends. The CDR3 loop reads CASSYGDAYNEQFF. For the CDR3, the DNA is TGTGCCAGCAGTTACGGGGATGCCTACAATGAGCAGTTCTTC.

The chain combines TRBV9 with TRBJ2-1; TRBD2 might be the D (7 bases). Trimming stripped 4 bases from V and 0 bases from J, with 26 bases between. CDR3 length: 20 amino acids. Germline CDR1 SGDLS, CDR2 YYNGEE. CDR3 sequence reads: CASSPSGVRRGPSSYNEQFF. CDR3 sequence (DNA): TGTGCCAGCAGCCCCAGTGGGGTGAGGCGGGGGCCCAGCTCCTACAATGAGCAGTTCTTC.